This paragraph covers one TCR beta chain sequence. Method: immunoSEQ multiplex PCR; TCRdb's copy keeps in-frame clones and lacks some. Altogether over a million clones are present, 95% to 99% being singletons, with the ten largest covering approximately 0.45%. Trimming stripped 1 base from V and 2 bases from J, with 11 bases between. The CDR3 sequence is 14 residues long. Per the germline V gene, CDR1 is GTSNPN and CDR2 is SVGIG (reference sequence). The data are from a study of shared clonotypes between healthy human individuals. J is TRBJ2-5 and V is TRBV30; unclear D gene. This clonotype originated in a man aged 25 to 40 in good health. Sequencing was done on a sample of naive CD4+ T cells sorted from blood. Subset defined: CD45RA+ positively selected. The DNA for the CDR3 is TGTGCCTGGAGTGCCTCGAGTCTGCAAGAGACCCAGTACTTC. This codes for CAWSASSLQETQYF.